This TCR beta chain was recovered during a study of tissue T cells after allogeneic stem cell transplantation. General study results and limits: TCR repertoires tracked anatomic similarity, regardless of disease or transplant status. In patients and mice, blood and spleen missed much of tissue repertoire. Across patients, clones rarely overlapped, yet motif clusters were shared tissue-specifically.

To note about this clone: Its antigen is unidentified. The listed genes are named as in mouse. The CDR3 is cut off 1 residue early in the read; its end comes from the germline J gene.

Time point given: mouse harvest day 14 after allogeneic transplant. Mouse grafts combined 10^7 T-cell-depleted bone marrow cells with 10^6 splenic CD5+ T cells. Tissues came from B6→BALB/c major-mismatch GVHD mice at day 7 or 14. Method: immunoSEQ multiplex PCR; TCRdb's copy keeps in-frame clones and lacks some. The sample holds 1,500 to 2,000 clones, 40% to 55% seen once. The junction had 2 bases not matched to a gene; V was cut back by 3 bases and J by 5 bases. Germline values: CDR1 NSHNY, CDR2 SYGAGN. This CDR3 spans 13 amino acids. The sample comprised lymph node tissue. The V gene is TRBV13-1, the J gene TRBJ2-7, with TRBD2 identical over 10 bases. The sequence was obtained from a female BALB/c mouse given C57BL/6 T cells with graft-versus-host disease after an allogeneic hematopoietic cell transplant. CDR3 DNA, as far as it was read: TGTGCCAGCAGTGGTGGGACTGGGGATGAACAGTAC. It specifies CASSGGTGDEQY. The entire CDR3 reads CASSGGTGDEQYF.